Sequencing of this TCR beta chain was carried out in a study of graft-versus-host responses after intestinal transplantation (dated by TCRdb to 2020 to 2023). Broadly, across the study: The transplants that recipients received were multivisceral, liver-intestinal, or isolated intestinal. Graft-versus-host and host-versus-graft alloreactive T cell clones were tracked in the graft, circulation and bone marrow after intestinal transplantation using bulk TCR-beta CDR3 sequencing. To identify alloreactive clones, pre-transplant mixed lymphocyte reaction products were sequenced and then compared with unstimulated pre-transplant donor and recipient T cells. The cohort enrolled about two dozen intestinal transplant recipients, one of whom was a retransplant, and 3 patients without pretransplant specimens were excluded. Rather than going through the commercial service, samples from three later patients were sequenced in-house on an Illumina MiSeq and processed with MiXCR. A peak of at least 4% donor T cells among recipient peripheral blood mononuclear cells was the definition used for donor T cell macrochimerism. Every recipient was given anti-thymocyte globulin induction, then maintenance tacrolimus and steroids for about three years. What the work shows at the level of the full study, not this receptor alone: In the allografts of patients with donor T cell macrochimerism, GvH to HvG T cell clonal ratios were high. The relatively low number and heterogeneity of intestinal transplant patients limited the conclusions. Early after transplant, peak levels of circulating GvH clones were associated with declines in HvG clones. GvH clones were found in recipient bone marrow, and some of the GvH clones appeared earlier in ileal mucosa or blood, which is consistent with an intestinal mucosal origin.

About this clone: Its antigen remains unidentified. Base-call qualities are not available, and no considerably larger clone is one nucleotide away.

According to the study, the label for this sample's time point signals: cells obtained before transplantation from donor or recipient. CD3+CD4+ and CD3+CD8+ populations were FACS-sorted from unstimulated pre-transplant donor and recipient cells taken from spleen or lymph nodes. According to the germline V gene, CDR1 reads SGHTA and CDR2 reads FQGNSA. From its cysteine to its phenylalanine, the CDR3 spans 13 amino acids. The CDR3 DNA has 39 bases and is translated from base 1. V drops 3 bases and J drops 3 bases, leaving 6 bases in between. Library creation used the immunoSEQ multiplex PCR assay. For most patients, genomic DNA was isolated using the Qiagen DNeasy Blood and Tissue Kit and was shipped frozen to Adaptive Biotechnologies for TCR sequencing. High-throughput TCR-beta CDR3 sequencing of genomic DNA from most patients was performed by Adaptive Biotechnologies. The paper's data handling went like this. Adaptive's ImmunoSEQ software supplied the TCR sequencing data for more than 15 patients, while MiXCR and VDJtools were used to process a few other patients. To correct CD4 versus CD8 sorting errors, sequences present in both subsets at a frequency ratio below 5:1 were removed. Because the origin of CDR3 nucleotide sequences shared between donor and recipient could not be assigned, those sequences were removed. At least 2-fold expansion over unstimulated cells and a minimum CFSE-low frequency of 0.002% (template counts) or 0.001% (read counts) were required for clones to be classified as alloreactive. Clones detected in sequenced pre-transplant spleen, lymph node, or MLR CFSE-low populations of the donor or recipient were defined as mappable. The cumulative frequency of alloreactive clones was calculated as a percentage of all sequences, weighted by copy number. Held by TCRdb, this immuneACCESS table contains in-frame sequences only and omits some clones. Under half of the omission traces to an unresolved V gene where checked; the cause of the rest is unknown. Clonal size and the V and J genes are those of that table, whereas D and trimming came from the DNA. The sample has roughly 97,000 clones on record, 91% of them singletons. 0.18% of the sample is in the top ten clones.

Sample: unstimulated CD4+ T cells sorted from spleen or lymph node cells, taken before transplant. The rearranged chain carries TRBV7-2 and TRBJ1-3, and TRBD1 may be the D gene, going by 6 matching bases. The receptor's source is a human donor who was the organ donor for an intestinal transplant. The CDR3 region has the sequence CASSFRGGNTIYF. The nucleotide sequence is given as TGTGCCAGCAGCTTCAGGGGTGGAAACACCATATATTTT. Where the CDR3 stops, the reference TRBV7-2 and TRBJ1-3 genes take over; the full variable domain is GAGVSQSPSNKVTEKGKDVELRCDPISGHTALYWYRQSLGQGLEFLIYFQGNSAPDKSGLPSDRFSAERTGGSVSTLTIQRTQQEDSAVYLCASSFRGGNTIYFGEGSWLTVV.